Presented here are 3 T cell receptor beta chains from one specimen sequenced in a study of blood T cell repertoires in COVID-19. This table comes from immunoSEQ multiplex PCR, and its TCRdb copy is limited to in-frame clones, with some not included. The data hold approximately 340,000 clones, with around 80% observed a single time. The sample was peripheral blood. These receptors were collected from a man aged 25 to 40 with active or convalescent COVID-19.

This clone was observed once. The gene calls are TRBV19 and TRBJ1-1; 9 bases line up with TRBD1. Germline V gene sequence: CDR1 LNHDA, CDR2 SQIVND (reference sequence). V lost 3 bases to trimming and J lost 3 bases; unmatched junction nucleotides: 2. This CDR3 region has 14 residues. The CDR3 sequence: CASSMGQGDTEAFF. The CDR3 nucleotides are TGTGCCAGTAGTATGGGACAGGGTGACACTGAAGCTTTCTTT.

The V call is TRBV30, the J call TRBJ2-2, with 7 bases that match TRBD2. The CDR3 covers 14 residues. V lost 4 bases to trimming and J lost 0 bases; unmatched junction nucleotides: 2. CDR1 and CDR2 from the germline V gene are GTSNPN and SVGIG (reference sequence). The CDR3 loop is CAWTRGANTGELFF. CDR3 DNA: TGTGCCTGGACACGGGGGGCGAACACCGGGGAGCTGTTTTTT.

Concerning this clone: This CDR3 is also generated by other DNA sequences in the sample. The J gene is TRBJ2-3, the V gene TRBV19; D gene uncertain. CDR3 length: 13 amino acids. The germline CDR1 and CDR2 sequences are LNHDA and SQIVND (reference sequence). Trimming removed 3 bases from V and 3 bases from J, with 7 bases in between. CDR3 sequence: CASSIARTDTQYF. The CDR3 nucleotides are TGTGCCAGTAGTATTGCCCGGACAGATACGCAGTATTTT. Complete variable domain (other parts from reference TRBV19 and TRBJ2-3): DGGITQSPKYLFRKEGQNVTLSCEQNLNHDAMYWYRQDPGQGLRLIYYSQIVNDFQKGDIAEGYSVSREKKESFPLTVTSAQKNPTAFYLCASSIARTDTQYFGPGTRLTVL.